A selection of T cell receptor beta chains follows, all from one sample in a study of T cell repertoires in cytomegalovirus infection. TCRdb re-derived calls from the reads in MiXCR, one entry per CDR3 protein. The sample shows 160,000 or so distinct CDR3 sequences, 20% to 25% of them seen only once. The sequenced sample was PBMCs. These receptor sequences come from a human donor in good health (CMV status not recorded). Some clones in this sample may be carry-over from other donors' samples. Both conserved end residues are trimmed from each CDR3. The listing skips clone size in some rows; elsewhere it reads once, few, many or a size class.

size	V	J	CDR3
-	TRBV11-3	TRBJ1-1	ASSLGWMDTEAF
medium-sized	TRBV7-2	TRBJ2-5	ASSLWRGETQY
many	TRBV7-2	TRBJ2-4	ASSPGQGAFIQY
-	TRBV6-1	TRBJ2-7	VSRRDPEAYEQY
few	TRBV20-1	TRBJ1-1	SARKGQVANTEAF
few	TRBV13	TRBJ2-1	ASSLSAASYNEQF
few	TRBV2	TRBJ2-1	ASSVGRNEQF
few	TRBV11-2	TRBJ2-1	ASSLVWGNLASGSKYNEQF
few	TRBV5-4	TRBJ1-1	ASTEGLLNTEAF
many	TRBV6-1	TRBJ2-1	ASSESGYPFLSYNEQF
-	TRBV5-6	TRBJ2-1	ASSPPSSYNEQF
-	TRBV27	TRBJ2-3	ASTWLSAGGADTQY
many	TRBV11-2	TRBJ1-1	ASSPRTAMNTEAF
few	TRBV7-3	TRBJ2-2	ASSSGTSGSPGELF
few	TRBV7-8	TRBJ1-2	ASSQTTGTGYT
-	TRBV29-1	TRBJ2-1	SVVPGPTTGDEQF
-	TRBV6-5	TRBJ2-1	ASRQERGVDEQF
-	TRBV15	TRBJ2-1	ATSPGSSYNEQF
-	TRBV20-1	TRBJ2-7	SAQKIAGGLYEQY
-	TRBV15	TRBJ2-7	ATSRDRGGVYEQY
few	TRBV18	TRBJ1-2	ASSPGPVWEGYT
-	TRBV2	TRBJ2-2	ASSEALKQTGELF
-	TRBV19	TRBJ2-2	ASKASSNTGELF
few	TRBV27	TRBJ1-1	ASSPGVRTGNAEAF
-	TRBV6-2/TRBV6-3	TRBJ2-7	ASIRPGQGTYEQY
few	TRBV19	TRBJ1-5	ASSRRLSHSNQPQH
many	TRBV7-8	TRBJ2-1	ASSSDLGGYNEQF
-	TRBV28	TRBJ2-7	ASSISGQIYEQY
-	TRBV5-1	TRBJ1-4	ASSPGTKTTNEKLF
-	TRBV7-3	TRBJ2-1	ASSFGERGAGEQF
-	TRBV23-1	TRBJ1-1	ASSQSGDSLNTEAS
-	TRBV5-6	TRBJ1-5	ASSYRQGMGNQPQH
few	TRBV11-2	TRBJ1-3	ASTQTRSSGNTIY
-	TRBV29-1	TRBJ2-1	SVDSRPTSLNEQF
few	TRBV20-1	TRBJ2-1	SARDLTGYNEQF
-	TRBV29-1	TRBJ2-3	SVQPGGLSDTQY